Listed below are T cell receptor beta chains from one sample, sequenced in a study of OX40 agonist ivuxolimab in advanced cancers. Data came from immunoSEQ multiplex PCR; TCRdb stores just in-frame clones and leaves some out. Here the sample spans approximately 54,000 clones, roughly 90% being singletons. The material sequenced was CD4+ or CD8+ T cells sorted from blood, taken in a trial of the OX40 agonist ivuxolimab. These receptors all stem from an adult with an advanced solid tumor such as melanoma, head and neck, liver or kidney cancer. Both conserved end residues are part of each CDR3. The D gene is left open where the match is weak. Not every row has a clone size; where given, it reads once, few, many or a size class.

CAGQGANTEAFF	TGTGCCGGCCAGGGGGCAAACACTGAAGCTTTCTTT	-	TRBD1	TRBV2	TRBJ1-1
CASMPRTGDETEAFF	TGTGCCAGCATGCCTCGGACAGGCGACGAAACTGAAGCTTTCTTT	-	TRBD1	TRBV5-7	TRBJ1-1
CASSYSYDRGNSPLHF	TGTGCCAGCAGTTACTCGTACGACAGGGGGAATTCACCCCTCCACTTT	-	TRBD1	TRBV6-6	TRBJ1-6
CASSSQPMNTEAFF	TGTGCCAGCAGCTCCCAACCCATGAACACTGAAGCTTTCTTT	-	-	TRBV7-8	TRBJ1-1
CASRTQDRAYEQYF	TGTGCCAGTCGGACTCAGGACAGAGCCTACGAGCAGTACTTC	-	-	TRBV19	TRBJ2-7
CSVVGGASGPTDTQYF	TGCAGCGTTGTGGGGGGGGCTAGCGGCCCCACAGATACGCAGTATTTT	once	-	TRBV29-1	TRBJ2-3
CSVGDTPDSYNEQFF	TGCAGCGTTGGAGACACTCCCGACTCCTACAATGAGCAGTTCTTC	-	-	TRBV29-1	TRBJ2-1
CASSLNTYEQYF	TGCGCCAGCAGCTTGAATACCTACGAGCAGTACTTC	-	-	TRBV5-1	TRBJ2-7
CASTSGAYSNQPQHF	TGTGCCAGCACCTCCGGGGCTTATAGCAATCAGCCCCAGCATTTT	-	-	TRBV27	TRBJ1-5
CASSEDRRYMNTEAFF	TGTGCCAGCAGCGAGGACAGAAGGTACATGAACACTGAAGCTTTCTTT	-	-	TRBV5-4	TRBJ1-1